This T cell receptor beta chain came from a study of identical twins. Via MiXCR, TCRdb re-called the 5' RACE reads, giving one row per CDR3 protein. The data show 500,000 to 700,000 distinct CDR3 sequences, just over 7% seen once. V was clipped by 1 base and J by 1 base, with 5 bases between them. This CDR3 spans 13 amino acids. Germline V lookup: CDR1 DFQATT, CDR2 SNEGSKA (reference sequence). These data also featured in a second study, about yellow fever vaccine responses in identical twins.

The gene calls are TRBV20-1 and TRBJ1-3; no reliable D call. Material for sequencing was PBMCs. This receptor was identified in a woman younger than 35 in good health. The CDR3 DNA follows: TGCAGTGCTAGAGTGGTGTCTGGAAACACCATATATTTT. Its translation: CSARVVSGNTIYF.